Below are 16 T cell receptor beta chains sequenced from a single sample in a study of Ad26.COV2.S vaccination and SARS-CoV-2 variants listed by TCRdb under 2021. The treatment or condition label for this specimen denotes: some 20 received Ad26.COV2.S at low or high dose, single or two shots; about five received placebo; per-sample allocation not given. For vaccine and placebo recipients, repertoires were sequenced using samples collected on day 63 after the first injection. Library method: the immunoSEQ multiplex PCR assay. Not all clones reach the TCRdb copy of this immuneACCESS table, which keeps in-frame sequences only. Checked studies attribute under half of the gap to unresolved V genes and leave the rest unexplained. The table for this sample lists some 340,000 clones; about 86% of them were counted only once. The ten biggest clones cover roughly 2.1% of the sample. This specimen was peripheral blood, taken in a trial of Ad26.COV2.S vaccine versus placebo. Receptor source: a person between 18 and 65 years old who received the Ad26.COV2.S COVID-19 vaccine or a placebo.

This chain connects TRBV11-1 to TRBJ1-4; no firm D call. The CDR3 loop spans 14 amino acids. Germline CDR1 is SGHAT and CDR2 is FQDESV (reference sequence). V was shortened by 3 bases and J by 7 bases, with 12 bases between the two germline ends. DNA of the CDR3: TGTGCCAGCAGCTTTCGTCCCTGGGGTGAAAAACTGTTTTTT. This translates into CASSFRPWGEKLFF.

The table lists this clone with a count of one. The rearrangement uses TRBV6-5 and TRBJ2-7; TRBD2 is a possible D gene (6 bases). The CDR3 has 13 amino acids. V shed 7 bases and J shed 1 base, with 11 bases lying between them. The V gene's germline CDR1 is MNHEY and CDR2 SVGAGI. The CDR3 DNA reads TGTGCCAGCAAGCCGGGGGATTCCTACGAGCAGTACTTC. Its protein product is CASKPGDSYEQYF.

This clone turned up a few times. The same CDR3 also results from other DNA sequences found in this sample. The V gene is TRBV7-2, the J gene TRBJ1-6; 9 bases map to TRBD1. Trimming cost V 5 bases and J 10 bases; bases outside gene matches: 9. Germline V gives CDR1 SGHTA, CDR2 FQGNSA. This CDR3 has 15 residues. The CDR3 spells CASSPRTGVGSPLHF. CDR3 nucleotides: TGTGCCAGCAGCCCGCGGACAGGGGTAGGATCACCCCTCCACTTT.

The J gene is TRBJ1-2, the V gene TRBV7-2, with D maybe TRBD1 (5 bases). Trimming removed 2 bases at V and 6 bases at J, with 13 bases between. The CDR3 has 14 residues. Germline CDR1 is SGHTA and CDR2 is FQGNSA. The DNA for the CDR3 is TGTGCCAGCAGCTTACGGGGCAGGGAGGATGGCTACACCTTC. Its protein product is CASSLRGREDGYTF.

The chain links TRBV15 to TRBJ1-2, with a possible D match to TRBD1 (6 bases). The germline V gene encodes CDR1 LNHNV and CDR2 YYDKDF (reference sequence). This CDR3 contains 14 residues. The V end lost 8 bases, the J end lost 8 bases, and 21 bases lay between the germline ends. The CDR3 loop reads CATLKTGTQAGYTF. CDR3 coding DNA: TGTGCCACCTTGAAGACCGGGACACAAGCCGGCTACACCTTC.

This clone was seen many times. CDR3 sequence: CASSSGFRGITEAFF. The CDR3 bases are TGCGCCAGCAGCTCCGGGTTTAGGGGTATCACTGAAGCTTTCTTT. The J gene is TRBJ1-1, the V gene TRBV5-1; a possible D gene is TRBD1 (5 bases). The germline gives CDR1 SGHRS, CDR2 YFSETQ. The CDR3 is 15 amino acids. The ends were cut back, 3 bases at V and 4 bases at J, with 16 bases in the middle.

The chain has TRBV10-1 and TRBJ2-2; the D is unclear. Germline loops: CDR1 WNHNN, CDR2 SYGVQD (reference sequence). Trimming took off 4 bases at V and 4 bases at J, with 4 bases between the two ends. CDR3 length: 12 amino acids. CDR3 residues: CASSALTGELFF. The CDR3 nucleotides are TGCGCCAGCAGTGCCCTCACCGGGGAGCTGTTTTTT.

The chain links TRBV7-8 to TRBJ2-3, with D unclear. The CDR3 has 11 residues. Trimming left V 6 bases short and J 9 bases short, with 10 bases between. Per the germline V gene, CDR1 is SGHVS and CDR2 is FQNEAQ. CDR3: CASSPDGTQYF. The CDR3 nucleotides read TGTGCCAGCAGTCCGGATGGGACGCAGTATTTT. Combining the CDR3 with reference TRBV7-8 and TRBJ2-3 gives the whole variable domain GAGVSQSPRYKVAKRGQDVALRCDPISGHVSLFWYQQALGQGPEFLTYFQNEAQLDKSGLPSDRFFAERPEGSVSTLKIQRTQQEDSAVYLCASSPDGTQYFGPGTRLTVL.

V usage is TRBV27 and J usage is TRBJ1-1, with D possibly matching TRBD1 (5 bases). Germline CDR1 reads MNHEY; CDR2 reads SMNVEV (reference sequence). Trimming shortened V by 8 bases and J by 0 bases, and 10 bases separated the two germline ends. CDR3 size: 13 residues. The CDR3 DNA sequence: TGTGCCAGCCGCAGGGCTTTGAACACTGAAGCTTTCTTT. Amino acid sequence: CASRRALNTEAFF.

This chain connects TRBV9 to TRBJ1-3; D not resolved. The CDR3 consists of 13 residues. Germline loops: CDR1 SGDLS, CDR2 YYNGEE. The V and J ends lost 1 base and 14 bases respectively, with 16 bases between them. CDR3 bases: TGTGCCAGCAGCGTAAGCCCCGAGACAATCGTATATTTT. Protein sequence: CASSVSPETIVYF. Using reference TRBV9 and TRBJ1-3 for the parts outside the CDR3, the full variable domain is DSGVTQTPKHLITATGQRVTLRCSPRSGDLSVYWYQQSLDQGLQFLIQYYNGEERAKGNILERFSAQQFPDLHSELNLSSLELGDSALYFCASSVSPETIVYFGEGSWLTVV.

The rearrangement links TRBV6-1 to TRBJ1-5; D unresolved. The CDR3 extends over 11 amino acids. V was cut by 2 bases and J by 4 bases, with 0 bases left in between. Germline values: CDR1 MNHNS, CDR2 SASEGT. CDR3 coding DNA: TGTGCCAGCAGTGAAAATCAGCCCCAGCATTTT. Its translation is CASSENQPQHF.

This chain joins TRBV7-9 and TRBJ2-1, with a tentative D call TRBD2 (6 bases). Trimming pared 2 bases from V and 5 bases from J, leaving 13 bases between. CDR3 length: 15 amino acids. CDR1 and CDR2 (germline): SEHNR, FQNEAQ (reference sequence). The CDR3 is CASSLSGVGHNEQFF. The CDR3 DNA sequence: TGTGCCAGCAGCTTATCGGGGGTAGGGCACAATGAGCAGTTCTTC.

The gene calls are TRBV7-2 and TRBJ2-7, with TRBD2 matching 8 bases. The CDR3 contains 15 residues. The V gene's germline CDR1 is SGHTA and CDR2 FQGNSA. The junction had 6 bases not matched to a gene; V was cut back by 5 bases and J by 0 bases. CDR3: CASSGKRGLSYEQYF. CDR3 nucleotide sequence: TGTGCCAGCAGCGGAAAGCGGGGGCTCTCCTACGAGCAGTACTTC.

This chain's CDR3 is CASSHQTGDEQYF. In DNA form, the CDR3 reads TGCGCCAGCAGCCACCAGACAGGGGACGAGCAGTACTTC. V is TRBV4-3 and J is TRBJ2-7; 8 nucleotides line up with TRBD1. Germline assignment: CDR1 LGHNA and CDR2 YSLEER. The CDR3 extends over 13 amino acids. The ends lost 3 bases at V and 5 bases at J; junction bases unmatched: 3.

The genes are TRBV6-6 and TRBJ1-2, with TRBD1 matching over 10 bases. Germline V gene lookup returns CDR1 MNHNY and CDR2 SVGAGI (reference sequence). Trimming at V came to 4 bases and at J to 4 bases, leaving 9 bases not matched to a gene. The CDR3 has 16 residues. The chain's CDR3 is CASSSSGQGVGYGYTF. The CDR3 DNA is TGTGCCAGCAGTTCTAGTGGACAGGGGGTAGGCTATGGCTACACCTTC.

As DNA, the CDR3 is TGTGCCAGTGGGGGACAGGGGGAATACGAGCAGTACTTC. Its protein product is CASGGQGEYEQYF. This chain connects TRBV27 to TRBJ2-7; 11 bases are shared with TRBD1. Trimming removed 9 bases from V and 4 bases from J; junction bases left unmatched: 5. The germline CDR1 and CDR2 sequences are MNHEY and SMNVEV (reference sequence). The CDR3 totals 13 residues.